The present T cell receptor (beta chain) was sequenced within a study of blood T cell repertoires in COVID-19. The protocol was immunoSEQ multiplex PCR, while the TCRdb copy is restricted to in-frame clones and leaves out a portion. The data show fewer than 250,000 clones, about 87% seen once. Trimming shortened V by 1 base and J by 5 bases, and 8 bases separated the two germline ends. Germline CDR1 SQVTM, CDR2 ANQGSEA. The CDR3 is 12 residues long. The material sequenced was peripheral blood. This chain joins TRBV29-1 and TRBJ1-2; D uncertain. The source is a man in his 70s with acute or convalescent COVID-19. CDR3 sequence: CSVEGRVYGYTF. DNA for the CDR3: TGCAGCGTTGAAGGACGGGTTTATGGCTACACCTTC.